One sample yielded the 17 T cell receptor beta chains listed below, sequenced in a study of shared clonotypes between healthy human individuals. Generated by immunoSEQ multiplex PCR, the TCRdb table keeps only in-frame clones and is missing some. This table has under 850,000 clones, about 92% appearing once. Naive CD8 isolation took CD45RO-negative cells positively selected for CCR7 and excluded terminally differentiated effector memory CD45RA+ cells. The sample taken for sequencing was naive CD8+ T cells sorted from blood. The receptors stem from a man aged 30 to 45 in good health.

J is TRBJ2-1 and V is TRBV27; D is perhaps TRBD1 (6 bases). This CDR3 is 20 amino acids long. Germline V CDR1 and CDR2: MNHEY, SMNVEV (reference sequence). V was trimmed by 4 bases and J by 10 bases, leaving 35 bases between them. CDR3 amino acids: CASSSITGTRITSRTIEQFF. As DNA, the CDR3 is TGTGCCAGCAGTTCTATTACAGGGACGAGGATTACTTCAAGGACAATCGAGCAGTTCTTC.

This clone is a singleton in its sample. The chain uses TRBV10-2 and TRBJ1-5, with TRBD1 as a possible D gene (5 bases). Germline V gene lookup returns CDR1 WSHSY and CDR2 SAAADI. The V end lost 0 bases, the J end lost 7 bases, and 19 bases lay between the germline ends. This CDR3 has 17 residues. This CDR3 is CASSESIAGFGDQPQHF. CDR3 nucleotides: TGCGCCAGCAGTGAGTCGATTGCGGGGTTCGGGGACCAGCCCCAGCATTTT.

The DNA of the CDR3 is TGTGCCAGCAGCTTCAGGGGCTATCAAACTGAAGCTTTCTTT. As protein: CASSFRGYQTEAFF. This sequence joins TRBV5-8 and TRBJ1-1; a possible D gene is TRBD1 (6 bases). Germline CDR1 reads SGHTS; CDR2 reads YDEGEE. V lost 2 bases and J lost 5, with 13 bases in between. The CDR3 totals 14 residues.

This clone was picked up one time. The chain links TRBV28 to TRBJ2-5, with no clear D. This CDR3 spans 11 amino acids. Between the trimmed V and J ends, which lost 7 bases and 5 bases, there was a span of 8 bases. Germline V gene data show CDR1 as MDHEN and CDR2 as SYDVKM. For the CDR3, the DNA is TGTGCCAGCAAATATCGGGAGACCCAGTACTTC. Its translation: CASKYRETQYF.

J is TRBJ2-1 and V is TRBV7-9; 7 bases are shared with TRBD1. The trim removed 5 bases at V and 6 bases at J, leaving 7 bases unmatched. The CDR3 is made up of 14 amino acids. Germline CDR1 SEHNR, CDR2 FQNEAQ (reference sequence). The CDR3 nucleotides read TGTGCCAGCAGCCCCCAGACAGGGACCAATGAGCAGTTCTTC. Amino acid sequence: CASSPQTGTNEQFF. Looking up the rest from reference TRBV7-9 and TRBJ2-1 gives the full variable domain: DTGVSQNPRHKITKRGQNVTFRCDPISEHNRLYWYRQTLGQGPEFLTYFQNEAQLEKSRLLSDRFSAERPKGSFSTLEIQRTEQGDSAMYLCASSPQTGTNEQFFGPGTRLTVL.

This clone was detected once. The gene calls are TRBV7-9 and TRBJ2-3; TRBD2 might be the D (6 bases). The germline V gene has CDR1 SEHNR and CDR2 FQNEAQ (reference sequence). The V end was cut by 2 bases, the J end by 6 bases, with 12 bases between. CDR3 length: 14 residues. Written as DNA, the CDR3 is TGTGCCAGCAGCTTATCGGAGGGGTATGATACGCAGTATTTT. Its protein product is CASSLSEGYDTQYF.

The rearrangement joins TRBV6-1 to TRBJ1-1; 7 bases are a match to TRBD1. Germline trimming cut 5 bases from V and 0 bases from J; bases unmatched to any gene: 3. The CDR3 is made up of 14 amino acids. CDR1 is MNHNS, CDR2 SASEGT, per germline. CDR3 residues: CASSRDSLNTEAFF. CDR3 nucleotide sequence: TGTGCCAGCAGTCGGGACAGTTTGAACACTGAAGCTTTCTTT.

The gene calls are TRBV29-1 and TRBJ2-7; D not resolved. Trimming stripped 4 bases from V and 0 bases from J, with 10 bases between. The CDR3 has 13 amino acids. In germline, CDR1 is SQVTM, CDR2 ANQGSEA. CDR3 amino acids: CSVVPRTSYEQYF. The CDR3 DNA is TGCAGCGTTGTCCCGAGAACCTCCTACGAGCAGTACTTC.

The chain couples TRBV28 to TRBJ2-7; TRBD1 might be the D (5 bases). Germline CDR1 reads MDHEN; CDR2 reads SYDVKM. CDR3 length: 17 residues. V lost 1 base and J lost 1, with 17 bases in between. CDR3 DNA sequence: TGTGCCAGCAGTTTATTCATGGCAGGGTCTCGATCCTACGAGCAGTACTTC. Its protein product is CASSLFMAGSRSYEQYF.

J is TRBJ2-2 and V is TRBV9; 11 positions match TRBD2. The CDR3 extends over 22 amino acids. The V gene's germline CDR1 is SGDLS and CDR2 YYNGEE. J gave up 7 bases and V 3 bases, and 26 bases lay outside the gene matches. The CDR3 nucleotides are TGTGCCAGCAGCGCGGTCGTTGGGACTAGCGGTAACACCGGGTCTTCCATCGGGGAGCTGTTTTTT. Translation gives CASSAVVGTSGNTGSSIGELFF.

This sequence joins TRBV11-2 and TRBJ1-1, with 7 bases lining up with TRBD1. Germline lookup yields CDR1 SGHAT and CDR2 FQNNGV. The CDR3 totals 14 residues. With V trimmed by 5 bases and J by 4 bases, 7 bases remained unmatched. The CDR3 loop is CASSPGGVGTEAFF. In DNA form, the CDR3 reads TGTGCCAGCAGCCCAGGGGGTGTAGGCACTGAAGCTTTCTTT.

The chain links TRBV7-9 to TRBJ2-7; a possible D gene is TRBD1 (6 bases). V was pared by 6 bases and J by 2 bases, with 14 bases between. The germline V gene has CDR1 SEHNR and CDR2 FQNEAQ (reference sequence). The CDR3 sequence is 14 residues long. CDR3 sequence reads: CASSRDTDAYEQYF. Written as DNA, the CDR3 is TGTGCCAGCAGTAGGGACACGGATGCCTACGAGCAGTACTTC.

V is TRBV11-2 and J is TRBJ2-7; TRBD2 is a possible D gene (5 bases). Germline V CDR1 and CDR2: SGHAT, FQNNGV. The CDR3 spans 13 residues. The V end lost 4 bases, the J end lost 6 bases, and 13 bases lay between the germline ends. The CDR3 reads CASSSSLEVEQYF. CDR3 bases: TGTGCCAGCAGCTCGAGCCTGGAGGTCGAGCAGTACTTC.

This sequence joins TRBV9 and TRBJ1-1; tentatively, D is TRBD1 (6 bases). CDR3 length: 10 residues. Germline CDR1 and CDR2: SGDLS and YYNGEE. V lost 3 bases, J lost 14 bases, and 11 bases lay in between. The CDR3 coding sequence is TGTGCCAGCAGCGGTCGACAGGTCTTCTTT. This sequence encodes CASSGRQVFF.

The chain joins TRBV27 to TRBJ2-1; 8 bases are a match to TRBD2. CDR3 length: 15 residues. Germline values: CDR1 MNHEY, CDR2 SMNVEV (reference sequence). The V segment lost 6 bases and the J segment 2 bases; nucleotides outside the gene matches: 6. The CDR3 protein is CASSSSGSPYNEQFF. The CDR3 DNA reads TGTGCCAGCAGCTCAAGCGGGAGTCCCTACAATGAGCAGTTCTTC.

The chain has TRBV6-1 and TRBJ2-7; TRBD1 agrees at 7 bases. V lost 4 bases to trimming and J lost 4 bases; unmatched junction nucleotides: 7. In germline, CDR1 is MNHNS, CDR2 SASEGT. CDR3 length: 14 residues. Here the CDR3 reads CASSVGTANYEQYF. The CDR3, as DNA: TGTGCCAGCAGTGTCGGGACAGCCAATTACGAGCAGTACTTC.

This chain links TRBV10-2 with TRBJ2-7; D call uncertain. Germline V gene lookup returns CDR1 WSHSY and CDR2 SAAADI. V lost 3 bases to trimming and J lost 6 bases, with 9 bases between them. CDR3 length equals 12 residues. This chain's CDR3 is CASSESRSEQYF. Written as DNA, the CDR3 is TGCGCCAGCAGTGAATCCCGATCCGAGCAGTACTTC.